Listed below are T cell receptor beta chains from one sample, sequenced in a study of blood T cell repertoires in COVID-19. Sequencing used immunoSEQ multiplex PCR; TCRdb keeps in-frame clones, though not all of them. Of approximately 250,000 clones listed, about nine tenths were seen once; the top ten hold over 2%. What was sequenced was peripheral blood. These receptors were collected from a man aged 30-40 years who had recovered from COVID-19. The CDR3 runs from the conserved cysteine through the conserved F or W. Fields, in order: CDR3 protein, V gene.

CDR3 protein: CASSEPQGSGNTIYF
V gene: TRBV10-2

CDR3 protein: CASSLWGSSGVVVTQYF
V gene: TRBV5-1

CDR3 protein: CASSWGQYNSPLHF
V gene: TRBV5-4

CDR3 protein: CASSLTGLSAAKNIQYF
V gene: TRBV7-6

CDR3 protein: CASSRLAGAFYEQYF
V gene: TRBV5-1

CDR3 protein: CASSPSPGAGNTEAFF
V gene: TRBV9

CDR3 protein: CASSLAGDNQPQHF
V gene: TRBV5-1

CDR3 protein: CASSRTSGGSYEQYF
V gene: TRBV6-2/TRBV6-3

CDR3 protein: CASSQLRGGVFGTDTQYF
V gene: TRBV14

CDR3 protein: CASSLRAGRADTQYF
V gene: TRBV7-2

CDR3 protein: CASSFSAGETQYF
V gene: TRBV5-1

CDR3 protein: CASSPGTGDSPLHF
V gene: TRBV7-9

CDR3 protein: CASSAGGGQETQYF
V gene: TRBV11-2

CDR3 protein: CASSRSGGGENTIYF
V gene: TRBV2

CDR3 protein: CSVVGLRPSEQYF
V gene: TRBV29-1

CDR3 protein: CASSERGQGITLGEKLFF
V gene: TRBV6-1

CDR3 protein: CASSPPPESTEAFF
V gene: TRBV5-6

CDR3 protein: CASSPYQGADTEAFF
V gene: TRBV11-1

CDR3 protein: CASSLGGRELFF
V gene: TRBV11-3

CDR3 protein: CASSYSGLAGGYEQYF
V gene: TRBV6-5

CDR3 protein: CASSPPGTPEKLFF
V gene: TRBV27

CDR3 protein: CASSSSKGAGETQYF
V gene: TRBV11-2

CDR3 protein: CASSEARRNTGELFF
V gene: TRBV2

CDR3 protein: CAISPQDSYSNQPQHF
V gene: TRBV10-3

CDR3 protein: CASSGGGAPDTQYF
V gene: TRBV7-2

CDR3 protein: CASSPGQGTSNQPQHF
V gene: TRBV11-2

CDR3 protein: CASSFRAGGKLFF
V gene: TRBV28

CDR3 protein: CASSRDRFYEQYF
V gene: TRBV11-2

CDR3 protein: CASSATGRDEQFF
V gene: TRBV7-9

CDR3 protein: CASSPPEGQGKSYEQYF
V gene: TRBV18

CDR3 protein: CASSQAQQETQYF
V gene: TRBV3-1/TRBV3-2

CDR3 protein: CASSYIVAGGPETQYF
V gene: TRBV6-6

CDR3 protein: CASSQAGPSAQYF
V gene: TRBV23-1

CDR3 protein: CAPPTLRTDHPNQPQHF
V gene: TRBV21-1

CDR3 protein: CASSIDPPRQATRYGYTF
V gene: TRBV19

CDR3 protein: CATSRDRGGAGNTIYF
V gene: TRBV15

CDR3 protein: CASFKPAYNEQFF
V gene: TRBV27

CDR3 protein: CASSGLAAGELFF
V gene: TRBV3-1/TRBV3-2